Detailed here is one T cell receptor (beta chain). It lacks a known antigen. Base qualities are not recorded, but no much larger clone differs from it by a single base. The donors were healthy, HIV-negative adults who had no recently reported acute infections or vaccinations. Every donor was a Caucasian adult living in Nashville, Tennessee, USA. CD4+ T cells were enriched by magnetic negative selection, after which naive cells were positively selected on CD45RA and the negative fraction was taken as the memory subset. Blood was obtained by leukapheresis, after which PBMCs were separated by Ficoll-Histopaque density gradient centrifugation and cryopreserved in liquid nitrogen vapor phase. Analytical flow cytometry was used to check the purity and quantity of each magnetically sorted T cell population. From each sorted fraction, genomic DNA was isolated and quantified by UV absorbance on a Nanodrop 2000c.

These data originate in a study of shared clonotypes between healthy human individuals (TCRdb year 2020). Background on the whole study: The cohort included three men and two women between 18 and 49 years of age. For each donor, CD4 naive and CD4 memory were each run on three plates, CD8 naive on two plates, and CD8 memory on one plate. To estimate repertoire size and how much clonotypes are shared between individuals, the study performed deep sequencing of blood TCR repertoires from 4 to 6 healthy adults. To increase sequencing depth and limit assay-specific biases, TCR repertoire library preparation and sequencing were carried out by different laboratories using diverse techniques. Per donor, leukapheresis produced somewhere between about 0.9 and 9.5 billion PBMCs.

Sequences SGHTA (CDR1) and FQGTGA (CDR2) are obtained from the germline V gene. Taken from cysteine to phenylalanine, the CDR3 has 15 residues. Only CDR3 DNA remains: 45 bases, in frame from the first base. V is pared back by 3 bases and J by 2 bases, with 10 bases lying between the germline termini. TCR CDR3 regions were amplified from genomic DNA by multiplex PCR using the deep immunoSEQ assay. For each cell subset, the extracted genomic DNA was distributed evenly across all wells of several immunoSEQ 96-well plates, and each plate served as one replicate. For sorted subsets, around 200 ng genomic DNA, equal to 30,000 or so T cell genomes, was loaded into each replicate PCR. The purified libraries were quantified using a Qubit 3.0 fluorometer, sized with a Bioanalyzer 2100, and then quantified again using the KAPA Library Quantification kit. Each immunoSEQ 96-well plate was sequenced on its own single-read 150-cycle Illumina NextSeq 550 flow cell. Under the source paper's analysis protocol: Because the immunoSEQ output held only junctional sequences and lacked quality scores, the filtering could not match the filtering applied to full-length reads. Sequences were annotated with PyIR, a Python wrapper for IgBLAST v1.9, and V/J genes and CDR3 were assigned using IMGT germline references. Any read was removed if the V/J assignment was weak (E-value above 1e-6), the CDR3 was missing, or the read contained stop codons, out-of-frame junctions, or ambiguous translated residues. V3J clonotypes were defined as sequences sharing the same inferred V gene, J gene, and CDR3 amino acid sequence. Percentage overlap between repertoires was calculated by dividing the number of shared unique clonotypes by the size of the smaller repertoire. RTK rarefaction, the Chao1 estimator, and Recon v2.1 estimates of unobserved clonotypes were used to assess repertoire richness. OLGA was used to compute generation probabilities for all TCRbeta clonotypes that the gDNA method yielded from a handful of donors. Held by TCRdb, this immuneACCESS table contains in-frame sequences only and omits some clones. Under half of the omission traces to an unresolved V gene where checked; the cause of the rest is unknown. V and J calls and clone size are as listed in that table; D and trimming were resolved from the DNA. The sample table holds approximately 2.5 million clones, of which roughly 93% were seen once. The ten largest account for around 0.37% of the sample.

Study-level results and caveats: Sampling was limited to blood, and TCR repertoires in tissue likely differ from TCR repertoires in blood. Based on pairwise subsampling, the degree of clonotype sharing among donors was expected to be affected by sequencing depth. The small number of donors limited the genetic and exposure-history diversity represented. Compared with non-shared clonotypes, the clonotypes found in all four sorted-subset donors had higher generation probabilities. Even with the large sequencing depth, rarefaction of the sorted-subset datasets indicated that sequencing was incomplete. Larger estimated clonotype richness was generally found for naive subsets than for memory subsets. When four donors were compared, the shared fraction of clonotypes was around 5.1% for naive CD4, approximately 3.5% for naive CD8, 2% to 2.5% for memory CD4, and less than 0.45% for memory CD8.

The sequence came from a man younger than 35 in good health. Some clones in this sample may be carry-over from other donors' samples. Sample: naive CD4+ T cells from PBMCs. The cell subset or site label on this specimen signifies: CD45RA+ positively selected. The chain is encoded by TRBV7-3 joined to TRBJ2-2; TRBD1 is a weak D gene call, 7 bases matching. The DNA reads as follows: TGTGCCAGCAGCTTTGGAGGGGGCAACACCGGGGAGCTGTTTTTT. Translation gives CASSFGGGNTGELFF.